This T cell receptor beta chain appears in the sequencing data of a study of blood T cells in healthy people across ages (dated by TCRdb to the mid-2010s). For the wider study: Template switching captured roughly one uniquely barcoded TCR beta cDNA molecule per two T cells in model experiments. To avoid experimental bias, donors of different ages were spread randomly across the sequencing lanes. Two additional independent replicas of 1 million unique cDNA reads from the same blood draw were analyzed for two donors (one aged 18 to 30 and one aged 80 or older). Four age groups were formed from the donors: young (average approximately 15 years), middle-aged (around 40), aged (roughly 56) and long-lived (about 80). The study measured age-related changes in TCR beta repertoire diversity using deep sequencing normalized with unique cDNA molecular identifiers.

The donors were about 40 Caucasian individuals from Russia, aged roughly 6 to 100 years, who were systemically healthy. Roughly 10 milliliters of peripheral blood were collected from each donor into EDTA-treated Vacutainer tubes. Ficoll-Paque density-gradient centrifugation was used to isolate PBMCs, with at least 7 million per sample. Total RNA, at least 6 micrograms per sample, was extracted from PBMCs with Trizol reagent. Naive CD45RAhigh/CD27high T cell percentages were measured by flow cytometry on a PBMC aliquot from every donor. From the germline V gene (reference sequence), CDR1 is MNHEY and CDR2 is SMNVEV. The CDR3 measures 16 amino acids from cysteine to phenylalanine. Solely the CDR3 DNA is kept, with 48 bases framed from the first base. V trim: 2 bases; J trim: 1 base; unmatched bases: 6. Library preparation was by 5' RACE. The listed sequencing device is Illumina HiSeq 2500. The second PCR ran for about 6 to 12 cycles and used a J-beta primer mix along with a sample-barcoded 5' primer. A unique molecular identifier was introduced onto each TCR beta cDNA molecule by a template-switch 5' adaptor carrying 12 random nucleotides. Each sample yielded at least 2.5 million CDR3-containing paired-end reads. The Mint cDNA synthesis kit, primed by a TRBC-specific oligonucleotide, was used to synthesize first-strand cDNA from all RNA. All cDNA was treated with uracil-DNA glycosylase and then went through a first 18-cycle PCR with the universal primers M1SS and BC2_uni_R. The published analysis was carried out like this. Each sample was normalized by randomly selecting 1 million high-quality reads, each carrying a distinct molecular identifier. Instead of being binned into consensus sequences, reads that shared molecular identifiers were thrown out. MiTCR, set to a Q25 quality threshold and the strictest error-elimination algorithm, was used for CDR3 identification, clonotype clustering and error correction. A nonparametric unseen species model using Euler transformation provided a lower-bound estimate of total TCR beta diversity. TCRdb ran its own pipeline on the public reads, namely fastp trimming at Q25 and MiXCR clone calling, and kept in-frame beta chains. A single entry per CDR3 protein holds the most common genes and DNA from its merged rows. The V and J calls and clone size are TCRdb's, not the authors'. The sample data list 1.2 million to 1.5 million distinct CDR3 sequences, and roughly 59% of these were observed just once. Of the sample, over 5.5% falls within the top ten clones.

On the study overall, not on this receptor specifically: As age increased, observed TCR beta diversity per million T cells dropped in a roughly linear way, and a significant reduction was already evident by age roughly 40. Total diversity estimates from one million sequenced T cells were considered lower bounds and underestimates. Compared with the aged group, the long-lived group had more naive CD4+ T cells, fewer expanded clones and increased TCR diversity, suggesting age selection. Because donor CMV infection status was unknown, age-related changes in expanded clonotypes were potentially confounded. There was a strong correlation between observed TCR beta diversity and the percentage of naive T cells measured by flow cytometry. Conclusive comparison of naive and antigen-experienced compartments was prevented by the profiling of bulk unsorted PBMCs.

Of note for this clonotype: The target of this receptor is not known. Nothing much larger sits one base from this clone, and base qualities are not available.

Recombination connected TRBV27 to TRBJ1-1, and 8 junction bases match TRBD1. The receptor comes from a man younger than 35 in good health. The sample taken for sequencing was blood. The CDR3 region: CASSLQGAPGNTEAFF. The base sequence is TGTGCCAGCAGTTTACAGGGGGCGCCTGGGAACACTGAAGCTTTCTTT.